The 6 T cell receptor beta chains below were found in one sample sequenced in a study of T cell changes during pregnancy in multiple sclerosis. Sequencing was performed with immunoSEQ multiplex PCR; in TCRdb, only in-frame clones are kept and a portion is missing. Among about 40,000 clones, almost 95% were seen once, and the ten largest hold about 0.33%. The sample in question was CD4+ T cells from peripheral blood mononuclear cells, obtained after pregnancy. Receptors originate from a female donor with multiple sclerosis, enrolled in a pregnancy study.

The rearrangement links TRBV10-3 to TRBJ1-2, with a possible D match to TRBD1 (6 bases). Germline loops: CDR1 ENHRY, CDR2 SYGVKD. V lost 6 bases, J lost 3 bases, and 20 bases lay in between. The CDR3 sequence is 16 residues long. The CDR3 coding sequence is TGTGCCATCAGACAGGGCCCCCCGTCCCCCGACTATGGCTACACCTTC. Protein product: CAIRQGPPSPDYGYTF.

The chain joins TRBV30 to TRBJ1-3; 9 bases fit TRBD1. V was clipped by 4 bases and J by 2 bases; unmatched bases: 9. CDR1 is GTSNPN and CDR2 is SVGIG in the germline V gene (reference sequence). This CDR3 contains 16 residues. DNA for the CDR3: TGTGCCTGGATCCAGACAGGGGGGAGAACTGGAAACACCATATATTTT. As protein: CAWIQTGGRTGNTIYF.

V is TRBV18 and J is TRBJ2-4; TRBD2 might be the D (5 bases). Deletions cut 2 bases from V and 7 bases from J, with 15 bases between. This CDR3 contains 15 residues. The germline CDR1 and CDR2 sequences are KGHSH and LQKENI. This CDR3 is CASSPLGSTGNIQYF. CDR3 nucleotide sequence: TGTGCCAGCTCACCATTGGGGAGTACGGGGAACATTCAGTACTTC.

The CDR3 region has the DNA TGTGCCAGCAGTCCGGGACAGGGGCTATATAGCAATCAGCCCCAGCATTTT. This translates into CASSPGQGLYSNQPQHF. The J gene is TRBJ1-5, the V gene TRBV2, with 10 bases that match TRBD1. Losses at the gene ends were 5 bases for V and 0 bases for J; bases not matched to a gene: 7. This CDR3 has 17 amino acids. CDR1 is SNHLY and CDR2 is FYNNEI in the germline V gene. Drawing the rest from reference TRBV2 and TRBJ1-5, the complete variable domain is EPEVTQTPSHQVTQMGQEVILRCVPISNHLYFYWYRQILGQKVEFLVSFYNNEISEKSEIFDDQFSVERPDGSNFTLKIRSTKLEDSAMYFCASSPGQGLYSNQPQHFGDGTRLSIL.

The chain employs TRBV2 and TRBJ1-5; TRBD1 aligns across 8 bases. With 6 bases clipped from V and 11 bases from J, the junction kept 9 bases outside the gene matches. The CDR3 consists of 13 residues. The germline V gene has CDR1 SNHLY and CDR2 FYNNEI. CDR3 amino acids: CASRDRGIVAQHF. DNA for the CDR3: TGTGCCAGCAGAGACAGGGGAATCGTGGCCCAGCATTTT.

The chain couples TRBV5-6 to TRBJ2-3; D call uncertain. Germline V gene sequence: CDR1 SGHDT, CDR2 YYEEEE. With 4 bases removed from V and 8 bases from J, the gap between germline ends came to 11 bases. This CDR3 is 12 amino acids long. CDR3 sequence: CASSGTAPTQYF. CDR3 nucleotides: TGTGCCAGCAGCGGCACCGCCCCTACGCAGTATTTT.